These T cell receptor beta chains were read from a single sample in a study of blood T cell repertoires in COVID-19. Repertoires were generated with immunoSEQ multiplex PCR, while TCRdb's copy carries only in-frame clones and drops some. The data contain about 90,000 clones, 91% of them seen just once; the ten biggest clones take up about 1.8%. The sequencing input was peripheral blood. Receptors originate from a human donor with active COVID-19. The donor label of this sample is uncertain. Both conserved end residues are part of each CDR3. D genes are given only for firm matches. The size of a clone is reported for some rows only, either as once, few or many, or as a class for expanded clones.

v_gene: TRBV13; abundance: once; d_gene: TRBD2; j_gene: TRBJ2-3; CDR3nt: TGTGCCAGCAGCTTAACAAGCAAACCACTAGCGGGGGGGCTGACAGATACGCAGTATTTT; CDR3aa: CASSLTSKPLAGGLTDTQYF
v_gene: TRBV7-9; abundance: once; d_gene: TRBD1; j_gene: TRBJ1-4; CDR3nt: TGTGCCAGCAGCTTTTTCGGGGACAGGGTCGATGAAAAACTGTTTTTT; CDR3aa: CASSFFGDRVDEKLFF
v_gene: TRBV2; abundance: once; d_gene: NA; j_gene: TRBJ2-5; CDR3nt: TGTGCCAGCAGTTGGCAGGGTCGAGAGACCCAGTACTTC; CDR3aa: CASSWQGRETQYF
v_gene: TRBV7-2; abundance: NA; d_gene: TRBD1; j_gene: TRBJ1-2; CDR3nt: TGTGCCAGCAGCCCCTGGGCCGGGACAGGGAACTATGGCTACACCTTC; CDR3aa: CASSPWAGTGNYGYTF
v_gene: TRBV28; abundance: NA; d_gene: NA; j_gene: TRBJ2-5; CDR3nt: TGTGCCAGCAGCCCCCTGGCAGAGACCCAGTACTTC; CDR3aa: CASSPLAETQYF
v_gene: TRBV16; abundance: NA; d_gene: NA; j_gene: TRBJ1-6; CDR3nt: TGTGCCAGCAGCCAATCGTACAGGCAAGCTCACTCCTATAATTCACCCCTCCACTTT; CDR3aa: CASSQSYRQAHSYNSPLHF
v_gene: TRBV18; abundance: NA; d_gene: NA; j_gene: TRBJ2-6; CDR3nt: TGTGCCAGCTCACCAGAGGGTGCGGGGGCCAACGTCCTGACTTTC; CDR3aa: CASSPEGAGANVLTF
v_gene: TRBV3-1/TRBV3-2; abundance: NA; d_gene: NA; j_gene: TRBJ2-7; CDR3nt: TGTGCCAGCAGCCCTTCGTTTGAGGGCTACGAGCAGTACTTC; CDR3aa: CASSPSFEGYEQYF
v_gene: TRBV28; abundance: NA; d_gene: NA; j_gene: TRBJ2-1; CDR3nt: TGTGCCAGCAACCCAGGGGACTCCTACAATGAGCAGTTCTTC; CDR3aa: CASNPGDSYNEQFF
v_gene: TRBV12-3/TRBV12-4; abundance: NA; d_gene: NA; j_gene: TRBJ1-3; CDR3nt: TGTGCCAGTTGCGGAGGAAACACCATATATTTT; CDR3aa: CASCGGNTIYF
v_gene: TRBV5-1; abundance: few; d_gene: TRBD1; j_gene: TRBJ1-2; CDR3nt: TGCGCCAGCAGCTTTCGGACAGGGGGGACATTCGATGGCTACACCTTC; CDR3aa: CASSFRTGGTFDGYTF
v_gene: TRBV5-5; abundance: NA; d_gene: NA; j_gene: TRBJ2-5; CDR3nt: TGTGCCAGCAGCGCCCAGGGACTCCTCTTGGGAGAGACCCAGTACTTC; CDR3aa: CASSAQGLLLGETQYF
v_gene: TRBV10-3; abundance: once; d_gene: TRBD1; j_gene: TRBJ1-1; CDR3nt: TGTGCCATCAGCATGAGGACAGGGTTGGACACTGAAGCTTTCTTT; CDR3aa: CAISMRTGLDTEAFF
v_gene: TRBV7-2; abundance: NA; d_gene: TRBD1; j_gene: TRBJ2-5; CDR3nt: TGTGCCAGCAGCTCGGACAGGACCCAAGAGACCCAGTACTTC; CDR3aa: CASSSDRTQETQYF
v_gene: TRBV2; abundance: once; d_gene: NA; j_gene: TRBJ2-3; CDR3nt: TGTGCCAGCAGTCCCTGGACTACGGCTGATACGCAGTATTTT; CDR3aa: CASSPWTTADTQYF
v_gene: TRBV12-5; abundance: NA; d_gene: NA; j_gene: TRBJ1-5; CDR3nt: TGTGCTAGTGGGACCGTACCGGGGAATCAGCCCCAGCATTTT; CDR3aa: CASGTVPGNQPQHF
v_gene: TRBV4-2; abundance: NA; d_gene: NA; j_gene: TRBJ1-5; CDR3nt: TGTGCCAGCAGCCTTGGCCAGGGCGATCAGCCCCAGCATTTT; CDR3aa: CASSLGQGDQPQHF
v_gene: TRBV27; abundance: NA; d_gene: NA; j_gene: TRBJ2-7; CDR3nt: TGTGCCAGCAGTTTTTGGCAGAGGGACGAGCAGTACTTC; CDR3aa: CASSFWQRDEQYF
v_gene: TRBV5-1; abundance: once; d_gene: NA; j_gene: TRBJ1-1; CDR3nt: TGCGCCAGCAGCCATGACGAAGAGGCTGGCACTGAAGCTTTCTTT; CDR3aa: CASSHDEEAGTEAFF
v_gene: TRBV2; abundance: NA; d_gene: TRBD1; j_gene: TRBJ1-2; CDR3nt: TGTGCCAGCAGTCTAGACAGGGCTTACTCCCGGGGTGGCTACACCTTC; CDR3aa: CASSLDRAYSRGGYTF
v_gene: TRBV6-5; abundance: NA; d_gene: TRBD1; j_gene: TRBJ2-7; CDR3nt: TGTGCCACCCGGACAGGGGGTTACGAGCAGTACTTC; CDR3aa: CATRTGGYEQYF
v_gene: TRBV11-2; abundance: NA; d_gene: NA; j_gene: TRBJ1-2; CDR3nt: TGTGCCAGCAGCTCCGGGGGGAGGACCGCCTACTATGGCTACACCTTC; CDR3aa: CASSSGGRTAYYGYTF
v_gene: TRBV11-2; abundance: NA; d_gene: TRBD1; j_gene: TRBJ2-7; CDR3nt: TGTGCCAGCAGCTTAGACCCCGCCGGGACAGACAACGAGCAGTACTTC; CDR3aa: CASSLDPAGTDNEQYF
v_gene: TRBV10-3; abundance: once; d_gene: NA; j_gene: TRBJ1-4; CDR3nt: TGTGCCACCCGAGGGGGAGGCGGGGGTAATGAAAAACTGTTTTTT; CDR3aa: CATRGGGGGNEKLFF
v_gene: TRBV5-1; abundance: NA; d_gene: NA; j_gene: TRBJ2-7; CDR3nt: TGCGCCAGCAGCTTGGGGGACTCCATCGAGCAGTACTTC; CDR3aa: CASSLGDSIEQYF
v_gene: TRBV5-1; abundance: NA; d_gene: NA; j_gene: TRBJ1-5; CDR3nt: TGCGCCAGCAGCCGTCTACCGTCCCAGCATTTT; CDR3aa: CASSRLPSQHF
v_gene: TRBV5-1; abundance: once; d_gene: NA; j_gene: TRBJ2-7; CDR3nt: TGCGCCAGCAGCTCCGTTATTGACGAGCAGTACTTC; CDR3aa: CASSSVIDEQYF
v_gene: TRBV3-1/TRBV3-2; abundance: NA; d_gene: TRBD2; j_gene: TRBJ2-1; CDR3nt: TGTGCCAGCAGCCAAGATCCGGACGGGGGGGCAGATGAGCAGTTCTTC; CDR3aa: CASSQDPDGGADEQFF
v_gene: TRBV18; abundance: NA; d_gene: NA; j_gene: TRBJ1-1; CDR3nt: TGTGCCAGCTCACAGGACAGTTCGAACACTGAAGCTTTCTTT; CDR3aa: CASSQDSSNTEAFF
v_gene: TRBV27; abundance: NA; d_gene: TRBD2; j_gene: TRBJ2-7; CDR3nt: TGTGCCAGCAGTTTAGGTAGCGGGGGCCGCAACGAGCAGTACTTC; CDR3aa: CASSLGSGGRNEQYF
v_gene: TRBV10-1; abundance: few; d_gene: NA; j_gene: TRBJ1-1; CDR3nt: TGCGCCAGCAGTGAAGCCAGGGAGGCGACTGAAGCTTTCTTT; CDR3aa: CASSEAREATEAFF
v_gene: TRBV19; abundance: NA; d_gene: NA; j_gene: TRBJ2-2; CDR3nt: TGTGCCAGCTCCACTACCCCCGGATTTCTCGGGGAGCTGTTTTTT; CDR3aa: CASSTTPGFLGELFF
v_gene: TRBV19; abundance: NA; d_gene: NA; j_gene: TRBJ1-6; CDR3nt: TGTGCCAGTAGTTTCAGCAGGGGTTCGGTCTCACCCCTCCACTTT; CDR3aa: CASSFSRGSVSPLHF
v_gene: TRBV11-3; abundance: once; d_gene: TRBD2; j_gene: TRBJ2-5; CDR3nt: TGTGCCAGCAGCCGTGGGGATAGACTAGCGGGAGGCCAAGAGACCCAGTACTTC; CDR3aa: CASSRGDRLAGGQETQYF
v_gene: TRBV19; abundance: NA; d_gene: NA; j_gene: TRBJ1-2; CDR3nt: TGTGCCAGTAGTGTCCAAGTTTCGGACTATGGCTACACCTTC; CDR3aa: CASSVQVSDYGYTF
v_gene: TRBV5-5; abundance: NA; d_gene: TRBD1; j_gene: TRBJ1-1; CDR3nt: TGTGCCAGCAGCTTGGAGACAGGGGTTTTTTTCGGTAGTTACACTGAAGCTTTCTTT; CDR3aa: CASSLETGVFFGSYTEAFF
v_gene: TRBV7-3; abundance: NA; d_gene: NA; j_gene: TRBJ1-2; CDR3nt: TGTGCCAGCAGCTTAGCCAGGGGTATGGCTGGCACCTTC; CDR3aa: CASSLARGMAGTF
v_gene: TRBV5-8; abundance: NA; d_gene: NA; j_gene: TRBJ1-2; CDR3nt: TGTGCCAGCAGCCCGCCCGGGGGCTATGGCTACACCTTC; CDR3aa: CASSPPGGYGYTF
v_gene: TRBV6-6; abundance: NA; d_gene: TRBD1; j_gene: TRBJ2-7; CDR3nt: TGTGCCAGCACCTCCGAGACAGGGGCTTCCTACGAGCAGTACTTC; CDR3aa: CASTSETGASYEQYF
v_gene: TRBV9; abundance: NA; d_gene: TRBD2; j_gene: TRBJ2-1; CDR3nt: TGTGCCAGCAGCGTAGGGACTAGCGGGGGTGTTGAGCAGTTCTTC; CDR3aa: CASSVGTSGGVEQFF
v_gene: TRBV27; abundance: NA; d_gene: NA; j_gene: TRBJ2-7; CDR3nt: TGTGCCAGCAGTTTATCGGGCAGTAAGGACGAGCAGTACTTC; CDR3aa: CASSLSGSKDEQYF
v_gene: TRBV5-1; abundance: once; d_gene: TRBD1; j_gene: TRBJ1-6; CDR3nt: TGCGCCAGCAGCGGGGGACAGGAAGATTCACCCCTCCACTTT; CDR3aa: CASSGGQEDSPLHF
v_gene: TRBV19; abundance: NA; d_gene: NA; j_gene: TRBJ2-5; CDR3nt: TGTGCCAGTAGTATAGATACGATCACCTCTAACCGTCGGGAGACCCAGTACTTC; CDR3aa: CASSIDTITSNRRETQYF
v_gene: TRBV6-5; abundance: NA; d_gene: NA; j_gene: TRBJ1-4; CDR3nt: TGTGCCACAGCAGAGTCTCAGGCCGAAAAACTGTTTTTT; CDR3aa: CATAESQAEKLFF
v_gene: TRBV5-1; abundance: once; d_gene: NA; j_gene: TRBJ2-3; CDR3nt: TGCGCCAGCAGCTTGACTAGCCGCACAGATACGCAGTATTTT; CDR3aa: CASSLTSRTDTQYF
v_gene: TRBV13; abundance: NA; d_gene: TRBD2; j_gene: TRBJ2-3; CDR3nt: TGTGCCAGCAGCTTAGAACGGCTAGCGGGGGGGCAAGATACGCAGTATTTT; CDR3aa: CASSLERLAGGQDTQYF
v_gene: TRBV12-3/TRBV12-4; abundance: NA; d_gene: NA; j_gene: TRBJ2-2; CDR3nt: TGTGCCAGCAGTCCCCTATCGATCGGGGAGCTGTTTTTT; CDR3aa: CASSPLSIGELFF
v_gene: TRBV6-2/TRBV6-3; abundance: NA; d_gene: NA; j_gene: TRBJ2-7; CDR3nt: TGTGCCAGCAGTTACTCGATCAGATACGAGCAGTACTTC; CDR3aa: CASSYSIRYEQYF
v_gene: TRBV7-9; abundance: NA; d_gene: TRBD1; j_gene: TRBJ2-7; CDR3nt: TGTGCCAGCAGCACAAGGACAGGGCCCTCCTACGAGCAGTACTTC; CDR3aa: CASSTRTGPSYEQYF
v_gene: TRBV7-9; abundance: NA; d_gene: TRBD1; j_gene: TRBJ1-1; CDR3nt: TGTGCCAGCAGCTTCCCCTTTCGGGGCAGGGGGCCGTGGACTGAAGCTTTCTTT; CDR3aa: CASSFPFRGRGPWTEAFF
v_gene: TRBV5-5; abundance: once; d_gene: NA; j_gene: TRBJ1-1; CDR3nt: TGTGCCAGCAGCTTGGCTCCGGGGGTCATGAACACTGAAGCTTTCTTT; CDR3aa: CASSLAPGVMNTEAFF
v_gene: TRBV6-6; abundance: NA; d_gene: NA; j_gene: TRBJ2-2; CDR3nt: TGTGCCAGCAGTCATCCGGCGGGGCACATGGGCGCCGGGGAGCTGTTTTTT; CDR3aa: CASSHPAGHMGAGELFF
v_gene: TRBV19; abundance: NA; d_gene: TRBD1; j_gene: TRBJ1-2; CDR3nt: TGTGCCAGTAGTATAATTGACAGGGACGGCTATGGCTACACCTTC; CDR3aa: CASSIIDRDGYGYTF
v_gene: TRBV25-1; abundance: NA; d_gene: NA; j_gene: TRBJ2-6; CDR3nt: TGTGCCAGCAGTGCCGGGAGCTCTGGGGCCAACGTCCTGACTTTC; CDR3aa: CASSAGSSGANVLTF